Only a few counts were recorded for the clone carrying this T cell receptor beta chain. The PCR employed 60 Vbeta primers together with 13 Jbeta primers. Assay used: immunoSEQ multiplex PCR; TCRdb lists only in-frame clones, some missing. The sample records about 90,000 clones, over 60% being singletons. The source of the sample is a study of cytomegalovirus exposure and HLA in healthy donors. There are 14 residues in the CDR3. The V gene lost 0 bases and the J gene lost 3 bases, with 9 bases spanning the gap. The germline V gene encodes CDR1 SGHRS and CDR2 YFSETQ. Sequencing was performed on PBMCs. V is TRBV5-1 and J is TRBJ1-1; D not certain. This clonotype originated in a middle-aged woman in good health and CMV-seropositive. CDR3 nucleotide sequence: TGCGCCAGCAGCTTGGACAGCGGATACACTGAAGCTTTCTTT. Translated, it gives CASSLDSGYTEAFF.